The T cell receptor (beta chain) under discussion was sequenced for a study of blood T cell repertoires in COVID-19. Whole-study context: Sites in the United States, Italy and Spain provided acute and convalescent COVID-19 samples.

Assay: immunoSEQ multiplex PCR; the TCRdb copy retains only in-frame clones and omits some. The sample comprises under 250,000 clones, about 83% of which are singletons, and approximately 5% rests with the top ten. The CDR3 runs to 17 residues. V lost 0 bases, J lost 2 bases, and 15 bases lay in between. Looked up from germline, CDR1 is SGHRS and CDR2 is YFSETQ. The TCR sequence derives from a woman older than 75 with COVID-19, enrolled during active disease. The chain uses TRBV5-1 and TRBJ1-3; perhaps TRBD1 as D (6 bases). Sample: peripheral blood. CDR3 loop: CASSLGPATGTGNTIYF. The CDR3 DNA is TGCGCCAGCAGCTTGGGGCCCGCCACAGGGACTGGAAACACCATATATTTT.